These T cell receptor beta chains were read from a single sample in a study of breast tumors, draining lymph nodes, adjacent tissues. MiXCR, applied by TCRdb to the multiplex PCR reads, yields one record per CDR3 protein. The sample holds fewer than 90,000 distinct CDR3 sequences; roughly 28% are singletons and the top ten take 8.1%. The sequenced sample consisted of axillary lymph node tissue. The receptor set was obtained from a female donor with breast cancer. Some clones in this sample may be carry-over from other donors' samples. Each CDR3 is given with its conserved first and last residue. D genes are given only for firm matches. Part of the rows lack a size; the others show once, few, many or a class for expanded clones.

>TRBJ2-5|many|NA|TRBV30
CAWSERGPGETQYF
TGTGCCTGGAGTGAAAGAGGGCCGGGAGAGACCCAGTACTTC
>TRBJ1-3|many|NA|TRBV2
CANPQALSGNTIYF
TGTGCCAATCCACAGGCACTCTCTGGAAACACCATATATTTT
>TRBJ2-1|many|TRBD2|TRBV2
CASDRGLAGGGDEQFF
TGTGCCAGCGATCGGGGACTAGCGGGAGGGGGGGATGAGCAGTTCTTC
>TRBJ2-3|NA|NA|TRBV5-1
CASSLDVGGTDTQYF
TGCGCCAGCAGCTTGGATGTGGGAGGCACAGATACGCAGTATTTT
>TRBJ2-5|NA|NA|TRBV10-2
CAVGPAYKDTQYF
TGCGCCGTTGGCCCAGCGTACAAAGATACCCAGTACTTT
>TRBJ2-3|NA|NA|TRBV12-1
CASSFYICSASRSVDTQYF
NA
>TRBJ1-2|many|NA|TRBV19
CASSIEGNYGYTF
TGTGCCAGTAGTATTGAAGGGAACTATGGCTACACCTTC
>TRBJ1-2|many|TRBD1|TRBV4-2
CASSQVDRGYGYTF
TGTGCCAGCAGCCAGGTTGACAGGGGCTATGGCTACACCTTC
>TRBJ2-7|NA|NA|TRBV2
CASSEDCRSSYEQYF
TGTGCCAGCAGTGAAGACTGCAGGAGCTCCTACGAGCAGTACTTC
>TRBJ1-2|many|NA|TRBV24-1
CATSGQGFYGYTF
TGTGCCACCAGTGGTCAGGGGTTCTATGGCTACACCTTC
>TRBJ2-3|many|NA|TRBV18
CASSPTPKDTQYF
TGTGCCAGCTCACCAACCCCTAAGGATACGCAGTATTTT
>TRBJ2-2|many|TRBD1|TRBV4-3
CASSQGTGVNTGELFF
TGCGCCAGCAGCCAGGGGACAGGGGTGAACACCGGGGAGCTGTTTTTT
>TRBJ2-7|many|TRBD1|TRBV6-6
CASRKDRAEQYF
TGTGCCAGCAGGAAGGACAGGGCCGAGCAGTACTTC
>TRBJ1-5|NA|NA|TRBV20-1
CSARAGGGPPHF
TGCAGTGCTAGGGCGGGCGGAGGGCCCCCGCATTTT
>TRBJ1-2|many|NA|TRBV29-1
CSVDYLGKVGYTF
TGCAGCGTTGATTACTTAGGGAAAGTTGGCTACACCTTC
>TRBJ1-6|many|NA|TRBV3-1
CASSPGHPNSPLHF
TGTGCCAGCAGCCCCGGTCACCCCAATTCACCCCTCCACTTT
>TRBJ2-5|few|NA|TRBV18
CASSDNWVETQYF
TGTGCCAGCTCAGACAACTGGGTGGAGACCCAGTACTTC
>TRBJ1-4|few|TRBD1|TRBV5-4
CASSFQGAGEKLFF
TGTGCCAGCAGTTTTCAGGGGGCAGGGGAAAAACTGTTTTTT
>TRBJ1-5|NA|NA|TRBV5-1
CASSLGGHNSKQPQHF
TGCGCCAGCAGCTTGGGGGGGCACAATAGCAAGCAGCCCCAGCATTTT
>TRBJ1-2|many|NA|TRBV7-2
CASSSNEYGYTF
TGTGCCAGCAGCTCGAATGAATATGGCTACACCTTC
>TRBJ1-1|NA|NA|TRBV25-1
CASTTGTMNTEAFF
TGTGCCAGCACTACAGGAACAATGAACACTGAAGCTTTCTTT
>TRBJ2-2|many|NA|TRBV6-2/TRBV6-3
CASRKRSGELFF
TGTGCCAGCAGAAAGAGATCCGGGGAGCTGTTTTTT
>TRBJ1-4|many|NA|TRBV5-5
CASSLVVGSNEKLFF
TGTGCCAGCAGCTTGGTCGTGGGGTCGAATGAAAAACTGTTTTTT
>TRBJ2-7|NA|NA|TRBV5-8
CASSPFYLPDYGQYF
TGTGCCAGCAGCCCCTTTTATCTCCCGGACTACGGGCAGTACTTC
>TRBJ2-7|NA|NA|TRBV5-1
CASSVGQVNDYEQYF
TGTGCCAGCAGCGTAGGCCAGGTCAACGACTACGAGCAGTACTTC
>TRBJ2-5|many|TRBD1|TRBV5-6
CASSLLQGGETQYF
TGTGCCAGCAGCTTGCTACAGGGGGGAGAGACCCAGTACTTC
>TRBJ2-3|few|TRBD2|TRBV7-3
CASSHGLAANTDTQYF
TGTGCCAGCAGCCACGGACTAGCGGCTAACACAGATACGCAGTATTTT
>TRBJ2-3|many|TRBD1|TRBV20-1
CSATRPGTGSGADTQYF
TGCAGTGCAACACGTCCCGGGACAGGTTCGGGGGCAGATACGCAGTATTTT
>TRBJ2-3|NA|TRBD1|TRBV6-6
CASSYAGQGADTQYF
TGTGCCAGCAGTTACGCGGGACAGGGGGCGGATACGCAGTATTTT
>TRBJ2-6|many|NA|TRBV7-9
CASSSGPDRTGANVLTF
TGTGCCAGCAGCTCGGGGCCCGATCGCACTGGGGCCAACGTCCTGACTTTC
>TRBJ2-2|NA|TRBD2|TRBV7-2
CASSQTSGSRAGELFF
TGTGCCAGCAGCCAAACTAGCGGGAGTAGGGCCGGGGAGCTGTTTTTT
>TRBJ2-7|many|NA|TRBV4-3
CASSLQGGYEQYF
TGCGCCAGCAGCCTACAGGGGGGGTACGAGCAGTACTTC
>TRBJ1-1|NA|NA|TRBV6-6
CASRDRNTEAFF
TGTGCCAGCAGAGACAGGAACACTGAAGCTTTCTTT
>TRBJ2-5|many|NA|TRBV6-2/TRBV6-3
CASSHPRETQYF
TGTGCCAGCAGTCACCCCCGGGAGACCCAGTACTTC
>TRBJ2-1|many|NA|TRBV5-5
CASSPPLLYNEQFF
TGTGCCAGCAGCCCCCCCCTACTATACAATGAGCAGTTCTTC
>TRBJ2-1|many|TRBD2|TRBV19
CASHFKVAGSYNEQFF
TGTGCCAGTCATTTCAAGGTAGCGGGGTCTTACAATGAGCAGTTCTTC
>TRBJ1-5|many|NA|TRBV7-9
CASSLGQQPQPQHF
TGTGCCAGCAGCTTAGGACAGCAGCCACAGCCCCAGCATTTT
>TRBJ2-7|many|NA|TRBV2
CASSDGAGSYEQYF
TGTGCCAGCAGTGACGGGGCGGGGAGCTACGAGCAGTACTTC
>TRBJ2-1|many|TRBD2|TRBV19
CASIKIAGGYEQFF
TGTGCCAGTATTAAGATAGCGGGCGGGTATGAGCAGTTCTTC
>TRBJ1-1|many|NA|TRBV12-3/TRBV12-4
CASRSAGTEAFF
TGTGCCAGCAGGTCGGCAGGCACTGAAGCTTTCTTT
>TRBJ2-1|NA|TRBD2|TRBV11-2
CASSLEMGGENEQFF
TGTGCCAGCAGCTTAGAAATGGGGGGGGAAAATGAGCAGTTCTTC
>TRBJ2-3|few|NA|TRBV6-5
CASSYQGGLGDTQYF
TGTGCCAGCAGTTACCAGGGCGGGTTGGGAGATACGCAGTATTTT
>TRBJ1-1|NA|NA|TRBV3-2
CASSSGTVMNTEAFF
TGTGCCAGCAGCTCCGGGACAGTAATGAACACTGAAGCTTTCTTT
>TRBJ1-4|many|NA|TRBV9
CASSTGHSNEKLFF
TGTGCCAGCAGCACGGGACATTCTAATGAAAAACTGTTTTTT
>TRBJ2-5|many|NA|TRBV2
CASSGQETQYF
TGTGCCAGCAGTGGCCAAGAGACCCAGTACTTC